This entry lists 20 T cell receptor beta chains sequenced from one sample in a study of OX40 agonist ivuxolimab in advanced cancers. Sequencing used immunoSEQ multiplex PCR; TCRdb keeps in-frame clones, though not all of them. The sample yields around 40,000 clones, about 89% seen once. This specimen was CD4+ or CD8+ T cells sorted from blood, taken in a trial of the OX40 agonist ivuxolimab. Every receptor here comes from an adult with an advanced solid tumor such as melanoma, head and neck, liver or kidney cancer.

The gene calls are TRBV7-9 and TRBJ2-7; 12 bases align to TRBD2. The CDR3 sequence is 15 residues long. J lost 4 bases, V lost 7 bases, and 8 bases had no gene match. Per the germline V gene, CDR1 is SEHNR and CDR2 is FQNEAQ (reference sequence). The CDR3 loop is CASTQTSGSGYEQYF. The DNA of the CDR3 is TGTGCCAGCACCCAGACTAGCGGGAGCGGATACGAGCAGTACTTC.

The chain uses TRBV11-3 and TRBJ2-7, with D perhaps given as TRBD1 or TRBD2 (5 bases each). This CDR3 contains 12 residues. CDR1 SGHNT and CDR2 YENEEA come from the germline V gene. The germline V and J ends were trimmed by 3 bases and 7 bases, with 10 bases remaining between them. Here the CDR3 reads CASSFGTGEQYF. Written as DNA, the CDR3 is TGTGCCAGCAGCTTCGGGACGGGTGAGCAGTACTTC.

This clone turned up a few times. The chain joins TRBV7-3 to TRBJ2-6, with 12 positions matching TRBD1. CDR3 length equals 19 residues. Germline V gene data show CDR1 as SGHTA and CDR2 as FQGTGA. The V segment lost 4 bases and the J segment 2 bases; nucleotides outside the gene matches: 9. Here the CDR3 DNA reads TGTGCCAGCAGCTCAACGGGACAGGGGGCGTCGGCTGGGGCCAACGTCCTGACTTTC. Protein: CASSSTGQGASAGANVLTF. Full variable domain (outside the CDR3, taken from reference TRBV7-3 and TRBJ2-6): GAGVSQTPSNKVTEKGKYVELRCDPISGHTALYWYRQSLGQGPEFLIYFQGTGAADDSGLPNDRFFAVRPEGSVSTLKIQRTERGDSAVYLCASSSTGQGASAGANVLTFGAGSRLTVL.

J is TRBJ1-4 and V is TRBV19; unclear D gene. The V end was cut by 8 bases, the J end by 5 bases, with 18 bases between. Germline V gives CDR1 LNHDA, CDR2 SQIVND (reference sequence). The CDR3 has 15 residues. The CDR3 spells CASRLGVQANEKLFF. The CDR3 coding sequence is TGTGCCAGTCGCCTCGGAGTTCAGGCGAATGAAAAACTGTTTTTT.

This clone came up once. The rearrangement joins TRBV19 to TRBJ2-5, with TRBD2 matching over 9 bases. The trim removed 7 bases at V and 7 bases at J, leaving 13 bases unmatched. The CDR3 contains 15 residues. CDR1 LNHDA and CDR2 SQIVND come from the germline V gene (reference sequence). The CDR3 nucleotides read TGTGCCAGTACCTCAACCTCCGCGGGACTAGCGACCCAGTACTTC. Protein product: CASTSTSAGLATQYF.

The chain is built from TRBV2 and TRBJ1-1, with D perhaps TRBD1 (5 bases). The germline CDR1 and CDR2 sequences are SNHLY and FYNNEI. This CDR3 has 13 amino acids. Trimming left V 6 bases short and J 1 base short, with 9 bases between. CDR3 DNA: TGTGCCAGCAGCCTGGACACGAACACTGAAGCTTTCTTT. Amino acid sequence: CASSLDTNTEAFF.

This sequence joins TRBV6-5 and TRBJ1-4; D is unresolved. Trimming stripped 6 bases from V and 8 bases from J, with 7 bases between. Germline CDR1 reads MNHEY; CDR2 reads SVGAGI. The CDR3 spans 11 residues. In DNA form, the CDR3 reads TGTGCCAGCAGGGTAGAGGAAAAACTGTTTTTT. Translating gives CASRVEEKLFF.

The chain recombines TRBV2 with TRBJ2-7, with 10 bases matching TRBD2. The V gene's germline CDR1 is SNHLY and CDR2 FYNNEI. V dropped 6 bases and J dropped 0; count of bases not matched to a gene: 8. The CDR3 contains 16 residues. CDR3 amino acids: CASSRRTSGGSYEQYF. CDR3 coding DNA: TGTGCCAGCAGCCGTCGGACTAGCGGAGGCTCCTACGAGCAGTACTTC.

The chain uses TRBV7-2 and TRBJ2-5, with D perhaps TRBD1 or TRBD2 (5 bases each). Germline CDR1 and CDR2: SGHTA and FQGNSA. The CDR3 loop spans 15 amino acids. V lost 6 bases, J lost 1 base, and 15 bases lay in between. CDR3 bases: TGTGCCAGCAGTCGCGACCGGGGCGGCCAAGAGACCCAGTACTTC. Its translation: CASSRDRGGQETQYF. The full variable domain, completed using reference TRBV7-2 and TRBJ2-5, is GAGVSQSPSNKVTEKGKDVELRCDPISGHTALYWYRQSLGQGLEFLIYFQGNSAPDKSGLPSDRFSAERTGGSVSTLTIQRTQQEDSAVYLCASSRDRGGQETQYFGPGTRLLVL.

The chain recombines TRBV7-6 with TRBJ2-1; 7 bases line up with TRBD2. The germline gives CDR1 SGHVS, CDR2 FNYEAQ. This CDR3 region has 15 residues. The V segment lost 0 bases and the J segment 7 bases; nucleotides outside the gene matches: 6. The CDR3 coding sequence is TGTGCCAGCAGCTTAGCGCCGGCGGGAGTAAATGAGCAGTTCTTC. Protein: CASSLAPAGVNEQFF.

This clone was counted between two and nine times. This rearrangement joins TRBV7-3 to TRBJ1-2, with 7 bases fitting TRBD1. J lost 4 bases, V lost 5 bases, and 7 bases had no gene match. Germline V lookup: CDR1 SGHTA, CDR2 FQGTGA. This CDR3 comprises 14 residues. CDR3 residues: CASSEDGTVYGYTF. CDR3 sequence (DNA): TGTGCCAGCAGCGAAGACGGGACAGTCTATGGCTACACCTTC.

The CDR3, as DNA: TGTGCCAGCAGTCCCGACAGGGGCCCCTATGGCTACACCTTC. As protein: CASSPDRGPYGYTF. The gene calls are TRBV28 and TRBJ1-2; 8 nucleotides match TRBD1. The CDR3 is 14 amino acids. V shed 5 bases, J shed 4 bases, and the junction held 6 bases outside the gene matches. The germline V gene has CDR1 MDHEN and CDR2 SYDVKM.

V is TRBV12-5 and J is TRBJ2-7, with D perhaps TRBD2 (5 bases). Germline V gives CDR1 LGHNT, CDR2 FRNRAP. Deletions cut 2 bases from V and 7 bases from J, with 12 bases between. The CDR3 contains 13 residues. CDR3 coding DNA: TGTGCTAGTGGTTTGATGAGGGTTGGAGAGCAGTACTTC. Protein: CASGLMRVGEQYF. The complete variable domain, with remaining parts taken from reference TRBV12-5 and TRBJ2-7, reads DARVTQTPRHKVTEMGQEVTMRCQPILGHNTVFWYRQTMMQGLELLAYFRNRAPLDDSGMPKDRFSAEMPDATLATLKIQPSEPRDSAVYFCASGLMRVGEQYFGPGTRLTVT.

This chain connects TRBV6-5 to TRBJ1-2; 8 nucleotides line up with TRBD1. CDR1 is MNHEY and CDR2 is SVGAGI in the germline V gene. The CDR3 totals 16 residues. V shed 0 bases, J shed 4 bases, and the junction held 7 bases outside the gene matches. As DNA, the CDR3 is TGTGCCAGCAGTTACTCGTCAGGACAGGGCACCTATGGCTACACCTTC. Its translation: CASSYSSGQGTYGYTF.

This chain joins TRBV27 and TRBJ2-5; D might be TRBD1 or TRBD2, each matching 5 bases. V shed 2 bases and J shed 7 bases, with 11 bases lying between them. Looked up from germline, CDR1 is MNHEY and CDR2 is SMNVEV (reference sequence). This CDR3 has 13 residues. The CDR3: CASSLLGDGTQYF. As DNA, the CDR3 is TGTGCCAGCAGTTTACTGGGGGACGGGACCCAGTACTTC.

The chain is built from TRBV10-3 and TRBJ1-2, with D perhaps matching TRBD1 (5 bases). The germline CDR1 and CDR2 sequences are ENHRY and SYGVKD. The V end lost 2 bases, the J end lost 4 bases, and 8 bases lay between the germline ends. This CDR3 is built from 13 residues. DNA for the CDR3: TGTGCCATCAGTGAGACAGGAGTCTATGGCTACACCTTC. Protein sequence: CAISETGVYGYTF.

This clone is labeled as medium-sized. Other DNA sequences in the sample encode the same CDR3. The chain uses TRBV7-2 and TRBJ2-7; TRBD1 might be the D (5 bases). CDR1 is SGHTA and CDR2 is FQGNSA in the germline V gene. This CDR3 is 12 amino acids long. V lost 1 base, J lost 6 bases, and 7 bases lay in between. The CDR3 sequence: CASSLGRGEQYF. The CDR3 nucleotides are TGTGCCAGCAGCTTAGGAAGGGGCGAGCAGTACTTC. The variable domain in full, with the rest retrieved from reference TRBV7-2 and TRBJ2-7, is GAGVSQSPSNKVTEKGKDVELRCDPISGHTALYWYRQSLGQGLEFLIYFQGNSAPDKSGLPSDRFSAERTGGSVSTLTIQRTQQEDSAVYLCASSLGRGEQYFGPGTRLTVT.

A word on this clone: Distinct nucleotide sequences in the sample also encode this CDR3. The V call is TRBV27, the J call TRBJ2-3, with D possibly TRBD1 on 6 matching bases. Germline CDR1 MNHEY, CDR2 SMNVEV (reference sequence). The V and J ends lost 5 bases and 4 bases respectively, with 16 bases between them. The CDR3 extends over 15 amino acids. This CDR3 is CASSSRKGVPDTQYF. The CDR3 region has the DNA TGTGCCAGCAGTAGCAGGAAGGGGGTGCCAGATACGCAGTATTTT.

This chain links TRBV30 with TRBJ1-2; possibly TRBD1 for D (6 bases). The CDR3 loop spans 18 amino acids. Trimming removed 0 bases at V and 3 bases at J, with 23 bases between. In germline, CDR1 is GTSNPN, CDR2 SVGIG (reference sequence). The DNA for the CDR3 is TGTGCCTGGAGTGTGAGGGGTTTGTGGGGGGCCGTAGACTATGGCTACACCTTC. Its translation is CAWSVRGLWGAVDYGYTF.

This clone has just a few counts. The V gene is TRBV5-8, the J gene TRBJ1-5, with D hard to call. Germline V gives CDR1 SGHTS, CDR2 YDEGEE. The CDR3 is 15 residues long. Between the trimmed V and J ends, which lost 0 bases and 2 bases, there was a span of 9 bases. CDR3 in DNA: TGTGCCAGCAGCTTGGGGGGATCTGGCAATCAGCCCCAGCATTTT. It translates to CASSLGGSGNQPQHF.